Below, 23 T cell receptor beta chains from the same sample are listed, as sequenced in a study of blood T cell repertoires in COVID-19. Some clones are missing from TCRdb's copy, which holds only in-frame ones; the method was immunoSEQ multiplex PCR. In the table there are around 91,000 clones, roughly 78% of which are singletons. The sequenced material came from peripheral blood. The receptors come from a woman of 80 years or more with active or convalescent COVID-19.

CDR3 sequence (DNA): TGTGCCAGCAAGAAACTAGCGGGAGGGCGCGATGAGCAGTTCTTC. It translates to CASKKLAGGRDEQFF. The genes are TRBV6-6 and TRBJ2-1; 13 bases match TRBD2. V trimming: 7 bases; J trimming: 8 bases; junction bases outside the gene matches: 8. The germline V gene has CDR1 MNHNY and CDR2 SVGAGI (reference sequence). This CDR3 has 15 residues.

V gene TRBV7-2 combines with J gene TRBJ2-5; D is possibly TRBD2 (6 bases). Trimming stripped 3 bases from V and 0 bases from J, with 14 bases between. Germline V gives CDR1 SGHTA, CDR2 FQGNSA. The CDR3 has 16 amino acids. CDR3 DNA sequence: TGTGCCAGCAGCTTTCAAGCCGGGGGTAACCAAGAGACCCAGTACTTC. Its translation is CASSFQAGGNQETQYF.

This clone has just one count. The J gene is TRBJ2-3, the V gene TRBV29-1; D is unresolved. The CDR3 loop spans 11 amino acids. Germline V CDR1 and CDR2: SQVTM, ANQGSEA. Trimming took off 6 bases at V and 5 bases at J, with 9 bases between the two ends. The DNA of the CDR3 is TGCAGCGTCGAGTCCGAAGATACGCAGTATTTT. Its protein is CSVESEDTQYF.

The chain carries TRBV19 and TRBJ2-3; 7 bases match TRBD1. The ends lost 3 bases at V and 4 bases at J; junction bases unmatched: 4. Germline loops: CDR1 LNHDA, CDR2 SQIVND (reference sequence). The CDR3 is 14 residues long. The DNA for the CDR3 is TGTGCCAGTAGTATGAAACAGGGGCCAGATACGCAGTATTTT. Its translation: CASSMKQGPDTQYF. The full variable domain, completed using reference TRBV19 and TRBJ2-3, is DGGITQSPKYLFRKEGQNVTLSCEQNLNHDAMYWYRQDPGQGLRLIYYSQIVNDFQKGDIAEGYSVSREKKESFPLTVTSAQKNPTAFYLCASSMKQGPDTQYFGPGTRLTVL.

This clone was seen more than once but under ten times. The rearrangement joins TRBV7-3 to TRBJ2-2, with D perhaps matching TRBD2 (5 bases). The V gene's germline CDR1 is SGHTA and CDR2 FQGTGA. The length of the CDR3 is 15 residues. V was clipped by 2 bases and J by 2 bases, with 9 bases between them. CDR3 sequence: CASSLVPGNTGELFF. CDR3 coding DNA: TGTGCCAGCAGCTTAGTCCCGGGAAACACCGGGGAGCTGTTTTTT. The variable domain in full, completed from reference TRBV7-3 and TRBJ2-2, reads GAGVSQTPSNKVTEKGKYVELRCDPISGHTALYWYRQSLGQGPEFLIYFQGTGAADDSGLPNDRFFAVRPEGSVSTLKIQRTERGDSAVYLCASSLVPGNTGELFFGEGSRLTVL.

J is TRBJ2-7 and V is TRBV6-5; TRBD1 matches at 10 bases. V lost 6 bases to trimming and J lost 11 bases; unmatched junction nucleotides: 13. Germline lookup yields CDR1 MNHEY and CDR2 SVGAGI. CDR3 length: 14 residues. CDR3 sequence (DNA): TGTGCCAGCAGCCTTCATGTCGGGACAGGGGAAAAGTACTTC. Translating it yields CASSLHVGTGEKYF.

This clone was picked up one time. An end of the junction differs from the germline gene, which may be a read error. The chain uses TRBV11-2 and TRBJ2-1; TRBD1 matches at 8 bases. Germline V lookup: CDR1 SGHAT, CDR2 FQNNGV. CDR3 size: 11 residues. The CDR3 reads CASSRTGSLIF. The CDR3 bases are TGTGCCAGCAGCCGGACAGGGAGTCTGATCTTC.

This clone was recorded once. The chain carries TRBV11-2 and TRBJ1-5; 9 bases are shared with TRBD1. This CDR3 has 13 residues. With 5 bases clipped from V and 10 bases from J, the junction kept 6 bases outside the gene matches. CDR1 and CDR2 (germline): SGHAT, FQNNGV. CDR3 amino acids: CASSDGTGSPQHF. Here the CDR3 DNA reads TGTGCCAGCAGCGACGGGACAGGGAGCCCCCAGCATTTT.

This chain uses TRBV7-2 with TRBJ2-1; D is unclear. Trimming cost V 5 bases and J 1 base, with 12 bases left between them. The CDR3 spans 15 residues. Germline CDR1 reads SGHTA; CDR2 reads FQGNSA. CDR3 bases: TGTGCCAGCAGCCCCCTTAGATCATCCTACAATGAGCAGTTCTTC. Amino acid sequence: CASSPLRSSYNEQFF.

The V call is TRBV18, the J call TRBJ2-3; the match to TRBD2 covers 11 bases. The ends lost 2 bases at V and 3 bases at J; junction bases unmatched: 4. Germline V gene lookup returns CDR1 KGHSH and CDR2 LQKENI. CDR3 length: 16 residues. The CDR3 here is CASSPIAGGPTDTQYF. The CDR3 DNA follows: TGTGCCAGCTCACCAATAGCGGGAGGGCCGACAGATACGCAGTATTTT.

This chain links TRBV7-9 with TRBJ1-1, with unresolved D. V was trimmed by 0 bases and J by 0 bases, leaving 5 bases between them. CDR1 and CDR2 from the germline V gene are SEHNR and FQNEAQ (reference sequence). The CDR3 spans 14 residues. This CDR3 is CASSLAQVNTEAFF. The CDR3 nucleotides read TGTGCCAGCAGCTTAGCCCAGGTGAACACTGAAGCTTTCTTT. The full variable domain, rest sourced from reference TRBV7-9 and TRBJ1-1, is DTGVSQNPRHKITKRGQNVTFRCDPISEHNRLYWYRQTLGQGPEFLTYFQNEAQLEKSRLLSDRFSAERPKGSFSTLEIQRTEQGDSAMYLCASSLAQVNTEAFFGQGTRLTVV.

CDR3 sequence: CASSFPPTAGGAGELFF. CDR3 nucleotide sequence: TGTGCCAGCAGTTTCCCCCCCACAGCGGGAGGAGCCGGGGAGCTGTTTTTT. The V gene is TRBV27, the J gene TRBJ2-2; 9 nucleotides agree with TRBD2. This CDR3 is 17 amino acids long. Trimming took 3 bases from V and 6 from J; bases not matched to a gene: 11. The V gene's germline CDR1 is MNHEY and CDR2 SMNVEV (reference sequence).

The V gene is TRBV5-4, the J gene TRBJ2-1; no clear D gene. From germline, CDR1 is SGHNT and CDR2 YYREEE (reference sequence). The length of the CDR3 is 13 residues. The ends were cut back, 4 bases at V and 6 bases at J, with 11 bases in the middle. The CDR3 loop reads CASSVSSLNEQFF. In nucleotides, the CDR3 is TGTGCCAGCAGCGTCTCCTCTCTCAATGAGCAGTTCTTC.

V usage is TRBV7-3 and J usage is TRBJ2-2, with D possibly matching TRBD2 (5 bases). CDR1 SGHTA and CDR2 FQGTGA come from the germline V gene. CDR3 size: 16 residues. Between the trimmed V and J ends, which lost 2 bases and 1 base, there was a span of 11 bases. Here the CDR3 DNA reads TGTGCCAGCAGCTTATTTCCGAGCGGGAACACCGGGGAGCTGTTTTTT. This sequence encodes CASSLFPSGNTGELFF. Based on the CDR3 plus reference TRBV7-3 and TRBJ2-2, the full variable domain is GAGVSQTPSNKVTEKGKYVELRCDPISGHTALYWYRQSLGQGPEFLIYFQGTGAADDSGLPNDRFFAVRPEGSVSTLKIQRTERGDSAVYLCASSLFPSGNTGELFFGEGSRLTVL.

This chain connects TRBV30 to TRBJ2-7, with 10 bases matching TRBD2. The length of the CDR3 is 15 residues. Germline CDR1 GTSNPN, CDR2 SVGIG (reference sequence). The junction had 9 bases not matched to a gene; V was cut back by 3 bases and J by 4 bases. The CDR3 bases are TGTGCCTGGAGAGCTTCCGGGACTAGCGTATACGAGCAGTACTTC. This sequence encodes CAWRASGTSVYEQYF.

This sequence joins TRBV18 and TRBJ1-2; a weak D match, TRBD1 (6 bases). There are 18 residues in the CDR3. With 6 bases removed from V and 3 bases from J, the gap between germline ends came to 26 bases. In germline, CDR1 is KGHSH, CDR2 LQKENI. CDR3: CASSPTRTAIPGDYGYTF. The CDR3 coding sequence is TGTGCCAGCTCGCCGACTCGGACGGCTATCCCAGGGGACTATGGCTACACCTTC.

The chain is built from TRBV28 and TRBJ2-1, with 9 bases aligning to TRBD2. Germline V gives CDR1 MDHEN, CDR2 SYDVKM. V was pared by 2 bases and J by 9 bases, with 11 bases of the junction left unmatched. The CDR3 contains 16 residues. CDR3 in amino acids: CASSLILGGRAGEQFF. The CDR3 DNA sequence: TGTGCCAGCAGTTTAATTCTAGGCGGGAGGGCGGGTGAGCAGTTCTTC.

This chain connects TRBV28 to TRBJ2-7; a weak D match, TRBD1 (6 bases). Per germline, CDR1 MDHEN and CDR2 SYDVKM. The CDR3 is 12 residues long. Trimming pared 8 bases from V and 6 bases from J, leaving 14 bases between. The CDR3 loop is CASCSGVVEQYF. The DNA for the CDR3 is TGTGCCAGCTGTTCAGGGGTCGTCGAGCAGTACTTC.

This rearrangement joins TRBV6-2 or TRBV6-3 to TRBJ2-1; perhaps TRBD1 as D (6 bases). The CDR3 is 13 residues long. Trimming removed 6 bases at V and 8 bases at J, with 14 bases between. Germline assignment: CDR1 MNHEY and CDR2 SVGEGT. Here the CDR3 reads CASSRTEADEQFF. The CDR3 coding sequence is TGTGCCAGCAGCCGGACAGAGGCCGATGAGCAGTTCTTC.

A few counts support this clone. At one end the junction does not follow the germline gene, possibly because of a read error. The chain employs TRBV5-1 and TRBJ2-2, with 7 bases aligning to TRBD2. The V gene's germline CDR1 is SGHRS and CDR2 YFSETQ. The CDR3 runs to 16 residues. The CDR3 region has the DNA TGTGCCAGCACTGTGGGAGGGGCGCAGGGCACCGGGGAGCTGTTTTTT. Translated: CASTVGGAQGTGELFF.

On this clone itself: At one end, the junction sequence differs from germline, possibly due to a read error. The V call is TRBV5-1, the J call TRBJ2-1, with 8 bases identical to TRBD1. This CDR3 spans 16 amino acids. From germline, CDR1 is SGHRS and CDR2 YFSETQ. The CDR3 loop reads CASSGRQGRLAEEQFF. The CDR3 DNA is TGTGCCAGCAGCGGGCGACAGGGGAGGTTGGCGGAGGAGCAGTTCTTC.

This chain joins TRBV11-3 and TRBJ1-1; tentative D call: TRBD1 (6 bases). The CDR3 runs to 14 residues. The germline CDR1 and CDR2 sequences are SGHNT and YENEEA. V was trimmed by 5 bases and J by 1 base, leaving 11 bases between them. The CDR3 region is CASSLTGSNTEAFF. The DNA of the CDR3 is TGTGCCAGCAGCCTGACAGGCTCGAACACTGAAGCTTTCTTT.

The chain has TRBV15 and TRBJ1-2; D call uncertain. With 0 bases removed from V and 0 bases from J, the gap between germline ends came to 5 bases. The CDR3 is made up of 14 amino acids. Germline CDR1 and CDR2: LNHNV and YYDKDF (reference sequence). The CDR3 nucleotides read TGTGCCACCAGCAGAGACCCTGCTAACTATGGCTACACCTTC. It encodes CATSRDPANYGYTF.